This TCR beta chain is drawn from a study of cytotoxic CD8 clonotypes in ibrutinib-treated CLL (dated by TCRdb to about 2021). About the full investigation: The cohort included some 14 treatment-naive and ten to eleven relapsed/refractory patients; roughly 17 were IGHV unmutated. On average, each sample had about 250,000 productive templates and under 95,000 productive rearrangements. Response samples were taken after a median of approximately 12 months on treatment, ranging from roughly 6 to 36 months. Responses were partial in some 24 patients and complete in 2; after median roughly 69 months follow-up, roughly 14 stayed in remission and 12 progressed. All remission and progressive disease samples were collected while patients were still receiving ibrutinib. Of the roughly 81 people in the trial, around 24 had longitudinal samples available. Cryopreserved peripheral blood mononuclear cells were obtained before treatment, at response, and at either sustained remission or disease progression. On the study overall, not on this receptor specifically: Public clonotypes were rare and either shrank or stayed stable during treatment, and the rise in clonality at ibrutinib response reflected expansion of private clonotypes. An increase in clonality was observed at ibrutinib response, with clonality remaining stable during sustained remission and falling back toward baseline at progression. At baseline, clonality was higher than in age-matched healthy donors and showed a strong correlation with circulating CD8+ T-cell counts. Sampling times were not matched between sustained-remission and progressing patients, and lymph node repertoires were not studied.

Each clonotype received, on average, 10x coverage in deep resolution sequencing performed on a MiSeq, where the target depth lay between 1 in 1 million and 1 in 200,000 T cells. The immunoSEQ hsTCRB Kit was used to generate the TCR beta libraries. The original methods were these. ImmunoSEQ Data Assistant and ImmunoSEQ Analyzer were used for data analysis, and V, D and J genes were assigned according to IMGT definitions. Clonality, which ranges from 0 to 1, was calculated as one minus the normalized Shannon entropy of productive rearrangement frequencies. Only overrepresented clonotypes making up at least 0.05% of each patient's repertoire were included in the public clonotype analysis. Thirteen age-matched healthy donor repertoires from immuneACCESS were used as controls for clonality. TCRdb carries this immuneACCESS record with in-frame sequences only. Its versions omit some clonotypes, under half of them owing to an unresolved V gene in the studies checked, with the rest unexplained. That table supplies the V and J calls and clone size; D and trimming were determined from the DNA. The sample records about 130,000 clones, around four fifths of which are singletons. In total, the top ten clones hold about 3.5% of the sample.

The sample's time point, from its label and the paper: approximately 25 months on ibrutinib. For TCR beta library preparation, around 1.9 micrograms of genomic DNA were extracted from the cryopreserved PBMCs. Longitudinal blood samples from CLL patients on ibrutinib monotherapy underwent high-throughput TCR beta sequencing. Patients were enrolled in a phase 2 open-label single-center ibrutinib monotherapy trial. In the germline V gene, CDR1 corresponds to SQVTM and CDR2 to ANQGSEA. V is pared back by 4 bases and J by 1 base, with 13 bases lying between the germline termini. The CDR3 measures 14 amino acids from cysteine to phenylalanine. This entry keeps only the CDR3 DNA: 42 bases, framed from base 1. Details on this clone: There is no known antigen for this receptor. Base qualities are missing; no much larger clone stands one base away.

This TCR came from a human donor with chronic lymphocytic leukemia. The chain is made from TRBV29-1 and TRBJ1-1, and the D gene may be TRBD1, 5 bases matching. Sequencing used PBMCs, obtained after 24 months of ibrutinib treatment. In nucleotides, the sequence is TGCAGCGTTGTGGGGACCCCTCGGAACACTGAAGCTTTCTTT. This yields the protein CSVVGTPRNTEAFF.